What follows is one T cell receptor beta chain and its context. What it binds is unknown. Time point described: persistent/refractory GD, antithyroid drugs over 5 years with positive TRAb. Making the TCR library involved RNA that had been extracted from PBMCs. This specimen belongs to a study of regulatory T cells in long-lasting Graves disease. About the study: Those with persistent Graves' disease had received antithyroid drugs for over 5 years with positive TSH receptor antibodies. The study's findings and limits: Fewer public clonotypes were shared by new patients (around 970) than by persistent patients (approximately 2,700). Newly diagnosed patients had higher TCR diversity than persistent Graves' patients did.

Libraries of TCR beta came from iRepertoire HTBI primers plus Arm-PCR of CDR3 regions. MiXCR was run by TCRdb on the multiplex PCR reads, yielding one entry per CDR3 protein. The data contain around 450,000 distinct CDR3 sequences, roughly a fifth of them seen just once; the ten biggest clones take up about 7%. From germline, CDR1 is PRHDT and CDR2 FYEKMQ (reference sequence). With 5 bases removed from V and 4 bases from J, the gap between germline ends came to 20 bases. The CDR3 is made up of 16 amino acids. The receptor's source is a female donor with Graves disease. The chain carries TRBV13 and TRBJ1-2; D uncertain. The material sequenced was peripheral blood mononuclear cells (PBMCs), taken when the disease was refractory, from a patient treated with antithyroid drugs. The CDR3 is CASSLPSTDRGYGYTF. The CDR3 nucleotides are TGTGCCAGCAGCCTTCCCTCGACGGACCGCGGCTATGGCTACACCTTC.